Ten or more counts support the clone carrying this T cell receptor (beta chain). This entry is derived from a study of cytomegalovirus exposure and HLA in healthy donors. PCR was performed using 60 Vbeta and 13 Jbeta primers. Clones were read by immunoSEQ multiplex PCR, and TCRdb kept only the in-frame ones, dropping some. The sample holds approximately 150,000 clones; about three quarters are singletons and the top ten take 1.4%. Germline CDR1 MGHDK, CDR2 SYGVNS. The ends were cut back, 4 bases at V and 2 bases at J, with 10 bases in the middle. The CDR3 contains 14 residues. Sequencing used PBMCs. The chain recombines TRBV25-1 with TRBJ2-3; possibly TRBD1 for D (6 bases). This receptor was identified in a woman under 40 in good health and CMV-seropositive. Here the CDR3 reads CASSARTVTDTQYF. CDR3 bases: TGTGCCAGCAGTGCGAGGACAGTCACAGATACGCAGTATTTT.